A selection of T cell receptor beta chains follows, all from one sample in a study of beta chain features in type 1 diabetes. Some clones are missing from TCRdb's copy, which holds only in-frame ones; the method was immunoSEQ multiplex PCR. Of hundreds of thousands of clones in the sample, 15% to 18% are singletons; the top ten hold about 0.086%. The sequenced material came from naive CD4+ T cells from blood. The receptors were gathered from a man between 18 and 29 years old in good health. Each CDR3 is given with its conserved first and last residue. The D gene is left open where the match is weak. For some rows the clone size is stated as once, few or many, or as a class when expanded; others skip it.

>TRBV18|TRBD1|TRBJ1-5|few
CASSGTVLSNQPQHF
TGTGCCAGCTCAGGGACAGTACTTAGCAATCAGCCCCAGCATTTT
>TRBV29-1|TRBD1|TRBJ1-4|.
CSVRWQGGAANEKLFF
TGCAGCGTTCGTTGGCAGGGGGGGGCGGCTAATGAAAAACTGTTTTTT
>TRBV19|TRBD2|TRBJ2-1|.
CASSIPLFSGRAANEQFF
TGTGCCAGTAGTATACCCCTATTTAGCGGGAGGGCCGCCAATGAGCAGTTCTTC
>TRBV7-2|.|TRBJ2-5|few
CASSFREDQTQYF
TGTGCCAGCAGCTTTCGGGAAGATCAGACCCAGTACTTC
>TRBV9|TRBD1|TRBJ1-5|.
CASSQRPLQGLVQPQHF
TGTGCCAGCAGCCAAAGGCCCCTACAGGGGTTGGTTCAGCCCCAGCATTTT
>TRBV5-1|.|TRBJ2-3|few
CASSWPTALTDTQYF
TGCGCCAGCAGCTGGCCAACCGCCCTCACAGATACGCAGTATTTT
>TRBV6-5|.|TRBJ2-1|few
CASSYSSGTYNEQFF
TGTGCCAGCAGTTACTCGAGCGGGACATACAATGAGCAGTTCTTC
>TRBV7-9|.|TRBJ2-1|few
CASSLAGSTNEQFF
TGTGCCAGCAGCTTAGCGGGCAGTACCAATGAGCAGTTCTTC
>TRBV7-6|.|TRBJ1-5|.
CASSTPGPGEPQHF
TGTGCCAGCTCTACCCCCGGACCGGGGGAGCCCCAGCATTTT
>TRBV6-6|.|TRBJ2-3|.
CASSYSKGTNTQYF
TGTGCCAGCAGTTACTCGAAAGGCACCAATACGCAGTATTTT
>TRBV6-5|TRBD2|TRBJ2-5|.
CASSLSGGARETQYF
TGTGCCAGCAGTTTGAGCGGGGGGGCCCGGGAGACCCAGTACTTC
>TRBV27|TRBD1|TRBJ1-4|.
CASSRDRVDEKLFF
TGTGCCAGCAGTCGGGACAGGGTTGATGAAAAACTGTTTTTT
>TRBV27|TRBD1|TRBJ2-2|.
CASSVDRATGELFF
TGTGCCAGCAGTGTGGACAGGGCCACCGGGGAGCTGTTTTTT
>TRBV6-5|.|TRBJ2-1|few
CASRKSSYNEQFF
TGTGCCAGCCGAAAGAGCTCCTACAATGAGCAGTTCTTC
>TRBV7-2|.|TRBJ2-7|few
CASSLGSGSSYEQYF
TGTGCCAGCAGCTTAGGAAGCGGCAGCTCCTACGAGCAGTACTTC
>TRBV13|TRBD2|TRBJ2-7|.
CASSPPRLAGSFLSYEQYF
TGTGCCAGCAGCCCCCCCAGACTAGCGGGATCTTTCCTCTCCTACGAGCAGTACTTC
>TRBV7-2|TRBD1|TRBJ1-4|few
CASSLGTGSSNEKLFF
TGTGCCAGCAGCTTAGGGACAGGGAGCTCTAATGAAAAACTGTTTTTT
>TRBV2|TRBD1|TRBJ2-1|few
CASSDDAGRGWNGEQFF
TGTGCCAGCAGTGACGATGCGGGCAGGGGGTGGAATGGTGAGCAGTTCTTC
>TRBV5-1|TRBD2|TRBJ2-5|few
CASCRTSETQYF
TGCGCCAGCTGCCGGACTAGCGAGACCCAGTACTTC
>TRBV5-4|.|TRBJ2-5|.
CASSWPQETQYF
TGTGCCAGCAGCTGGCCCCAAGAGACCCAGTACTTC
>TRBV6-5|.|TRBJ2-5|.
CASSFQGGTYQETQYF
TGTGCCAGCAGTTTCCAAGGGGGGACCTATCAAGAGACCCAGTACTTC
>TRBV28|.|TRBJ2-5|.
CASSLFGAGLYF
TGTGCCAGCAGTTTATTCGGGGCGGGATTGTACTTC
>TRBV9|TRBD2|TRBJ2-5|.
CASSSGLAGEETQYF
TGTGCCAGCAGTTCGGGACTAGCGGGAGAAGAGACCCAGTACTTC
>TRBV7-2|.|TRBJ1-2|few
CASSPDGGNYGYTF
TGTGCCAGCAGCCCCGATGGAGGGAACTATGGCTACACCTTC
>TRBV5-1|.|TRBJ2-7|few
CASRVLYTASYEQYF
TGCGCCAGTCGAGTCTTGTACACCGCCTCCTACGAGCAGTACTTC
>TRBV7-2|.|TRBJ2-1|few
CASSLVRGGRDEQFF
TGTGCCAGCAGCTTAGTAAGGGGGGGCCGGGATGAGCAGTTCTTC
>TRBV10-3|TRBD1|TRBJ2-7|.
CAIRSGTGANYEQYF
TGTGCCATCAGATCCGGGACAGGGGCAAACTACGAGCAGTACTTC
>TRBV5-6|.|TRBJ2-1|.
CASALTGARYNEQFF
TGTGCCAGCGCCTTGACGGGGGCGCGGTACAATGAGCAGTTCTTC
>TRBV10-3|TRBD2|TRBJ2-5|few
CAISEAGDPQETQYF
TGTGCCATCAGTGAAGCGGGGGATCCTCAAGAGACCCAGTACTTC
>TRBV5-4|.|TRBJ1-4|.
CASTGLDPNEKLFF
TGTGCCAGCACCGGGCTGGACCCCAACGAAAAACTGTTTTTT
>TRBV27|.|TRBJ1-1|.
CASSSGMNTEAFF
TGTGCCAGCAGCTCAGGGATGAACACTGAAGCTTTCTTT
>TRBV7-9|.|TRBJ2-5|.
CASSLGRVPETQYF
TGTGCCAGCAGCTTAGGTCGAGTCCCCGAGACCCAGTACTTC
>TRBV4-3|.|TRBJ1-5|.
CASSQEIRFGQPQHF
TGCGCCAGCAGCCAAGAAATCCGTTTCGGTCAGCCCCAGCATTTT
>TRBV7-2|TRBD1|TRBJ1-2|.
CASSQTTGANYGYTF
TGTGCCAGCAGCCAGACGACAGGGGCGAACTATGGCTACACCTTC
>TRBV18|.|TRBJ1-5|few
CASSLGGSPQHF
TGTGCCAGCTCCCTCGGTGGGAGCCCCCAGCATTTT
>TRBV7-3|.|TRBJ2-3|.
CASSLSGYTDTQYF
TGTGCCAGCAGCCTAAGCGGGTACACAGATACGCAGTATTTT
>TRBV18|TRBD1|TRBJ1-1|.
CASSPTGGYTEAFF
TGTGCCAGCTCACCGACAGGGGGCTACACTGAAGCTTTCTTT
>TRBV5-4|TRBD1|TRBJ2-7|.
CASSTPGTGGRYEQYF
TGTGCCAGCAGCACTCCTGGGACAGGGGGCAGGTACGAGCAGTACTTC
>TRBV6-6|TRBD2|TRBJ2-1|.
CASRSLAGEYNEQFF
TGTGCCAGCAGATCTCTAGCGGGGGAGTACAATGAGCAGTTCTTC